These T cell receptor beta chains were read from a single sample in a study of blood T cell repertoires in COVID-19. The data were produced by immunoSEQ multiplex PCR, yet TCRdb's version contains in-frame clones alone and is incomplete. The data hold tens of thousands of clones, with 75% to 90% observed a single time. Sequences were obtained from peripheral blood. These receptors were taken from a woman in her fifties or sixties with active COVID-19. Each CDR3 is given with its conserved first and last residue. A D gene is named only where the DNA matches it firmly. The listing skips clone size in some rows; elsewhere it reads once, few, many or a size class.

cdr3_aa,cdr3_nt,v_call,clone_size,j_call,d_call
CASRGGAYNEQFF,TGTGCCAGCAGAGGGGGGGCTTACAATGAGCAGTTCTTC,TRBV2,-,TRBJ2-1,-
CASSSVNTEAFF,TGTGCCAGCAGTTCCGTGAACACTGAAGCTTTCTTT,TRBV3-1/TRBV3-2,-,TRBJ1-1,-
CASSAVGDRDGYTF,TGTGCCAGCAGTGCTGTTGGAGATCGGGATGGCTACACCTTC,TRBV2,once,TRBJ1-2,-
CASMPRTSGGNNNEQFF,TGTGCCAGCATGCCGAGGACTAGCGGGGGGAATAACAATGAGCAGTTCTTC,TRBV5-6,-,TRBJ2-1,TRBD2
CASSLQGGYEQYF,TGCGCCAGCAGCTTGCAGGGAGGTTACGAGCAGTACTTC,TRBV5-1,-,TRBJ2-7,-
CASSQDLATSVFEQYF,TGTGCCAGCAGCCAAGATCTCGCGACTTCCGTTTTCGAGCAGTACTTC,TRBV3-1/TRBV3-2,-,TRBJ2-7,-
CASRGGGANTEAFF,TGTGCCAGCAGGGGAGGGGGGGCGAACACTGAAGCTTTCTTT,TRBV6-5,-,TRBJ1-1,-
CASSRGSGEQYF,TGTGCCAGCAGCAGGGGGAGCGGCGAGCAGTACTTC,TRBV6-5,-,TRBJ2-7,TRBD1
CASSEAVPNTEAFF,TGTGCCAGCAGTGAGGCAGTCCCGAACACTGAAGCTTTCTTT,TRBV2,-,TRBJ1-1,-
CASSEALAELDEQFF,TGTGCCAGCAGCGAGGCGCTAGCTGAGCTCGATGAGCAGTTCTTC,TRBV11-3,-,TRBJ2-1,-
CASTIDRDYGYTF,TGTGCCAGCACCATAGACAGGGACTATGGCTACACCTTC,TRBV12-3/TRBV12-4,-,TRBJ1-2,TRBD1
CSDSGGSGETQYF,TGCAGCGATAGCGGGGGGTCCGGGGAGACCCAGTACTTC,TRBV29-1,-,TRBJ2-5,TRBD2
CASSLGGTGYEQYF,TGTGCCAGCAGCTTAGGTGGGACAGGGTACGAGCAGTACTTC,TRBV11-3,-,TRBJ2-7,TRBD1
CSAQDRGRLHEQYF,TGCAGCGCCCAAGACAGGGGGCGTCTCCACGAGCAGTACTTC,TRBV29-1,-,TRBJ2-7,TRBD1
CATSPDRGLNYGYTF,TGTGCCACCAGTCCGGACAGGGGGCTGAACTATGGCTACACCTTC,TRBV15,-,TRBJ1-2,TRBD1
CASSLPQEGEGYTDTQYF,TGTGCCAGCAGCTTGCCCCAGGAGGGTGAGGGCTACACAGATACGCAGTATTTT,TRBV7-6,-,TRBJ2-3,-
CASTYDGSYEQYF,TGCGCCAGCACGTATGACGGGTCCTACGAGCAGTACTTC,TRBV5-1,-,TRBJ2-7,-
CAISGLAGTDTQYF,TGTGCCATCAGTGGACTAGCGGGCACAGATACGCAGTATTTT,TRBV10-3,-,TRBJ2-3,TRBD2
CASSPYRGSTGELFF,TGTGCCAGCAGCCCCTACAGGGGGTCCACCGGGGAGCTGTTTTTT,TRBV7-2,-,TRBJ2-2,TRBD1
CASRRKTSGGSEQFF,TGTGCCAGCAGAAGGAAGACTAGCGGGGGTTCTGAGCAGTTCTTC,TRBV6-5,once,TRBJ2-1,TRBD2
CASCRALSNSPLHF,TGTGCCAGCTGCAGGGCCCTCTCAAATTCACCCCTCCACTTT,TRBV2,once,TRBJ1-6,-
CACTLKNTEAFF,TGTGCCTGTACCCTAAAGAACACTGAAGCTTTCTTT,TRBV30,-,TRBJ1-1,-
CASSKRQGLSGANVLTF,TGTGCCAGCAGCAAACGACAGGGGCTGTCTGGGGCCAACGTCCTGACTTTC,TRBV5-6,-,TRBJ2-6,TRBD1
CASSPSQGDTEAFF,TGTGCCAGCAGTCCTAGTCAGGGCGACACTGAAGCTTTCTTT,TRBV6-4,-,TRBJ1-1,-
CASSPNLTSADNSPLHF,TGTGCCAGCAGCCCTAATTTGACCTCGGCGGATAATTCACCCCTCCACTTT,TRBV21-1,-,TRBJ1-6,-
CASSRAFTQYF,TGTGCCAGCAGCCGAGCCTTTACGCAGTATTTT,TRBV11-2,-,TRBJ2-3,-
CASSVGYNQETQYF,TGTGCCAGCAGCGTAGGATACAACCAAGAGACCCAGTACTTC,TRBV9,-,TRBJ2-5,-
CASSQDAGRTEAFF,TGTGCCAGCAGCCAAGATGCAGGGCGGACTGAAGCTTTCTTT,TRBV3-1/TRBV3-2,-,TRBJ1-1,-
CASSLIGGNQPQHF,TGTGCCAGCAGCTTAATCGGGGGGAATCAGCCCCAGCATTTT,TRBV7-2,-,TRBJ1-5,-
CASSPGVLAKNIQYF,TGTGCCAGCAGTCCGGGGGTACTAGCCAAAAACATTCAGTACTTC,TRBV6-5,once,TRBJ2-4,-
CASSPDSHSGYTF,TGCGCCAGCAGCCCCGACTCCCACTCCGGCTACACCTTC,TRBV4-3,-,TRBJ1-2,-
CASSYRVRNEQYF,TGTGCCAGCAGCTACAGGGTGCGTAACGAGCAGTACTTC,TRBV7-2,-,TRBJ2-7,-
CASSLKPRTVAYEQYF,TGTGCCAGCAGCTTAAAGCCCCGGACAGTGGCCTACGAGCAGTACTTC,TRBV7-9,-,TRBJ2-7,-
CSVEGGEQETQYF,TGCAGCGTTGAAGGAGGCGAACAAGAGACCCAGTACTTC,TRBV29-1,-,TRBJ2-5,-
CASSLGLANNEQFF,TGTGCCAGCAGCTTGGGACTAGCGAACAATGAGCAGTTCTTC,TRBV5-4,-,TRBJ2-1,TRBD2
CASSLEGGRGAYGYTF,TGTGCCAGCAGCTTAGAGGGGGGACGGGGGGCGTATGGCTACACCTTC,TRBV7-6,-,TRBJ1-2,-
CASSEAGGFRPQHF,TGTGCCAGCAGTGAAGCGGGCGGGTTTCGGCCCCAGCATTTT,TRBV6-1,-,TRBJ1-5,-
CSASRGGATGELFF,TGCAGTGCTAGTCGGGGGGGGGCCACCGGGGAGCTGTTTTTT,TRBV20-1,-,TRBJ2-2,TRBD2
CASRNTGELPQHF,TGTGCCAGCAGAAATACAGGGGAATTGCCCCAGCATTTT,TRBV2,-,TRBJ1-5,TRBD1
CASSFYPPRRGDTDTQYF,TGCGCCAGCAGCTTCTACCCCCCGCGGCGGGGGGACACAGATACGCAGTATTTT,TRBV5-1,-,TRBJ2-3,TRBD2
CASSLSPQGWNTEAFF,TGTGCCAGCAGCTTAAGCCCCCAGGGCTGGAACACTGAAGCTTTCTTT,TRBV7-6,-,TRBJ1-1,-
CASRDTANYGYTF,TGTGCCAGCAGAGATACTGCTAACTATGGCTACACCTTC,TRBV6-4,-,TRBJ1-2,-
CASSRGGTYEQYF,TGTGCCAGCTCCCGCGGGGGAACCTACGAGCAGTACTTC,TRBV5-4,-,TRBJ2-7,TRBD2
CASSVGGQTKETQYF,TGTGCCAGCAGCGTAGGGGGACAGACAAAAGAGACCCAGTACTTC,TRBV9,-,TRBJ2-5,TRBD1
CASSARQGNTEAFF,TGTGCCAGCAGCGCCCGACAGGGGAACACTGAAGCTTTCTTT,TRBV9,-,TRBJ1-1,TRBD1
CASSVDGYEQYF,TGTGCCAGCAGCGTAGACGGGTACGAGCAGTACTTC,TRBV9,-,TRBJ2-7,-
CASSLGGPEAFF,TGTGCCAGCAGCTTAGGAGGGCCTGAAGCTTTCTTT,TRBV7-9,-,TRBJ1-1,-
CASSEGQLFYGYTF,TGTGCCAGCAGTGAAGGACAGCTTTTCTATGGCTACACCTTC,TRBV6-1,-,TRBJ1-2,-
CASSTLGGSYNEQFF,TGCGCCAGCAGCACACTGGGGGGCTCCTACAATGAGCAGTTCTTC,TRBV5-1,-,TRBJ2-1,-
CASSYTREGQETQYF,TGTGCCAGCTCTTACACCAGGGAGGGCCAAGAGACCCAGTACTTC,TRBV18,-,TRBJ2-5,TRBD2
CASRRGLTEAFF,TGTGCCAGCAGGAGGGGGCTCACTGAAGCTTTCTTT,TRBV2,-,TRBJ1-1,TRBD1
CASSRRQATYNEQFF,TGTGCCAGCAGCCGTCGACAAGCTACCTACAATGAGCAGTTCTTC,TRBV5-4,-,TRBJ2-1,-
CASSTIGGANYGYTF,TGTGCCAGCAGTACGATCGGGGGGGCTAACTATGGCTACACCTTC,TRBV5-4,-,TRBJ1-2,-